This T cell receptor beta chain comes out of a study of blood T cell repertoires in COVID-19. Generated by immunoSEQ multiplex PCR, the TCRdb table keeps only in-frame clones and is missing some. Of about 140,000 clones in the sample, approximately 87% were seen once. Trimming removed 0 bases from V and 8 bases from J, with 7 bases in between. The CDR3 extends over 13 amino acids. Germline lookup yields CDR1 SGHAT and CDR2 FQNNGV. Sequenced: peripheral blood. The clonotype comes from a woman aged 40 to 50 with acute or convalescent COVID-19. The V and J genes are TRBV11-2 and TRBJ2-2; D unclear. Written as DNA, the CDR3 is TGTGCCAGCAGCTTAGATGTCTCTGGGGAGCTGTTTTTT. Translation: CASSLDVSGELFF.